One and the same sample provided the 5 T cell receptor beta chains below, sequenced in a study of beta chain features in type 1 diabetes. cDNA synthesis used the whole RNA isolate, giving expressed TCRB sequences. The method was immunoSEQ multiplex PCR; TCRdb's version includes in-frame clones alone and lacks a portion of them. The sample includes about 160,000 clones, less than 9.5% seen only once; the top ten take roughly 2.5%. Sequencing was done on a sample of central memory CD4+ T cells from blood. These receptors were obtained from a woman aged 18-29 years in good health.

The CDR3 DNA follows: TGTGCCAGCAGACCTAGCGGTAGCACAGATACGCAGTATTTT. Amino acids: CASRPSGSTDTQYF. This chain joins TRBV7-2 and TRBJ2-3, with 7 bases fitting TRBD2. This CDR3 is 14 amino acids long. Germline V lookup: CDR1 SGHTA, CDR2 FQGNSA. Unmatched junction bases numbered 3, after V lost 6 bases and J lost 0 bases. Drawing the rest from reference TRBV7-2 and TRBJ2-3, the complete variable domain is GAGVSQSPSNKVTEKGKDVELRCDPISGHTALYWYRQSLGQGLEFLIYFQGNSAPDKSGLPSDRFSAERTGGSVSTLTIQRTQQEDSAVYLCASRPSGSTDTQYFGPGTRLTVL.

Turning to this clone: The germline gene is not matched at one end of the junction; a read error may be the cause. This chain connects TRBV4-3 to TRBJ2-3; no clear D. Germline V lookup: CDR1 LGHNA, CDR2 YSLEER. The CDR3 runs to 13 residues. CDR3 nucleotide sequence: TGCGCCAGCAGCGAAGACCGGGCAGATACGCAGTATTTT. Amino acid sequence: CASSEDRADTQYF.

This clone turned up a few times. The chain carries TRBV10-3 and TRBJ2-1; 10 bases map to TRBD1. V was clipped by 7 bases and J by 5 bases; unmatched bases: 8. Germline V lookup: CDR1 ENHRY, CDR2 SYGVKD. The CDR3 contains 15 residues. CDR3 amino acids: CAITPGTGADNEQFF. The DNA of the CDR3 is TGTGCCATCACGCCTGGGACAGGGGCTGACAATGAGCAGTTCTTC.

The table lists this clone with many counts. This sample includes further DNA sequences coding for the same CDR3. J is TRBJ2-3 and V is TRBV30; perhaps TRBD1 as D (6 bases). With 0 bases removed from V and 1 base from J, the gap between germline ends came to 8 bases. The CDR3 is 14 amino acids. CDR1 and CDR2 from the germline V gene are GTSNPN and SVGIG (reference sequence). The CDR3 here is CAWSVPGGTDTQYF. CDR3 sequence (DNA): TGTGCCTGGAGTGTTCCAGGGGGCACAGATACGCAGTATTTT. The full variable domain, in which reference TRBV30 and TRBJ2-3 provide the parts outside the CDR3, is SQTIHQWPATLVQPVGSPLSLECTVEGTSNPNLYWYRQAAGRGLQLLFYSVGIGQISSEVPQNLSASRPQDRQFILSSKKLLLSDSGFYLCAWSVPGGTDTQYFGPGTRLTVL.

This clone has a handful of counts. The V gene is TRBV29-1, the J gene TRBJ2-5, with D tentatively TRBD1 (5 bases). The end of the DNA fits TRBJ2-7 better, so the J call may be wrong. CDR1 and CDR2 (germline): SQVTM, ANQGSEA. The length of the CDR3 is 12 residues. CDR3 in amino acids: CSVPLTAYEQYF. DNA for the CDR3: TGCAGCGTACCATTGACAGCCTACGAGCAGTACTTC.